These T cell receptor beta chains were read from a single sample in a study of regulatory T cells in long-lasting Graves disease. TCRdb itself ran the multiplex PCR reads through MiXCR, one entry per CDR3 protein. The profile shows fewer than 400,000 distinct CDR3 sequences, 20% of them singletons. The input for sequencing was peripheral blood mononuclear cells (PBMCs), taken when the disease was refractory, from a patient treated with antithyroid drugs. The receptors originated from a female donor with Graves disease. The CDR3 runs from the conserved cysteine through the conserved F or W. The D gene is left open where the match is weak. The size of a clone is reported for some rows only, either as once, few or many, or as a class for expanded clones.

v_call	clone_size	j_call	d_call	cdr3_nt	cdr3_aa
TRBV6-1	.	TRBJ2-7	.	TGTGCCAGCAGCCGAAACCGGGACCCAAAATCCTACGAGCAGTACTTC	CASSRNRDPKSYEQYF
TRBV20-1	few	TRBJ1-1	TRBD1	TGCAGTGCCATACAGGGGGCAAAGGCTGAAGCTTTCTTT	CSAIQGAKAEAFF
TRBV18	many	TRBJ1-1	.	TGTGCCAGCTCACCAACCCTGATCACTGAAGCTTTCTTT	CASSPTLITEAFF
TRBV28	many	TRBJ1-5	.	TGTGCCAGCGTGCGGGATTCTGGCGGCAATCAGCCCCAGCATTTT	CASVRDSGGNQPQHF
TRBV20-1	.	TRBJ2-1	.	TGCAGTGCCCTTACTAGGGGCTCCTACAATGAGCAGTTCTTC	CSALTRGSYNEQFF
TRBV18	many	TRBJ2-2	.	TGTGCCAGCTCACCAACCCGCGGGCTCGCGAACACCGGGGAGCTGTTTTTT	CASSPTRGLANTGELFF
TRBV12-3/TRBV12-4	many	TRBJ2-4	TRBD2	TGTGCCAGCAGACTAGCGGGAGGGTCCCAAAACATTCAGTACTTC	CASRLAGGSQNIQYF
TRBV12-5	.	TRBJ2-7	.	TGTGCTAGTGGTTATGGGGGTCCTACCTACGAGCAGTACTTC	CASGYGGPTYEQYF
TRBV5-1	many	TRBJ1-4	.	TGCGCCAGCAGCCTACACTCAGGGGAGTTGAATGAAAAACTGTTTTTT	CASSLHSGELNEKLFF
TRBV7-8	.	TRBJ1-1	.	TGTGCCAGCAGCTCAACCGGGAGAGGCGCTGAAGCTTTCTTT	CASSSTGRGAEAFF
TRBV6-1	many	TRBJ1-5	.	TGTGCCAGCAGTGTAGACGGCAATAGCAATCAGCCCCAGCATTTT	CASSVDGNSNQPQHF
TRBV11-2	many	TRBJ2-7	.	TGTGCCAGCAGCTTAGATGGTACGACAGGTCGGTCCTACGAGCAGTACTTC	CASSLDGTTGRSYEQYF
TRBV20-1	many	TRBJ2-4	.	TGCAGTGCTAGAGATTTGGGGGGCGAAAACATTCAGTACTTC	CSARDLGGENIQYF
TRBV20-1	many	TRBJ2-7	TRBD1	TGCAGTGCTAGGTACAGGGGGACCTACGAGCAGTACTTC	CSARYRGTYEQYF
TRBV20-1	few	TRBJ2-5	TRBD2	TGCAGTGCTAGCGTTGGGCGGGGGGCGGGAGAGACCCAGTACTTC	CSASVGRGAGETQYF
TRBV11-2	many	TRBJ1-2	TRBD1	TGTGCCAGCAGCCCCGGGACAGGGGGGCTCTATGGCTACACCTTC	CASSPGTGGLYGYTF
TRBV5-8	.	TRBJ1-1	.	TGTGCCAGCAGCTTAGGCAGGTTGGATACTGAAGCTTTCTTT	CASSLGRLDTEAFF
TRBV2	many	TRBJ1-4	TRBD1	TGTGCCAGCAGGGAGGACAGGTTTAATGAAAAACTGTTTTTT	CASREDRFNEKLFF
TRBV11-2	.	TRBJ1-1	.	TGTGCCAGCAGCTTAGATTCAGGGATACTGAACACTGAAGCTTTCTTT	CASSLDSGILNTEAFF
TRBV19	.	TRBJ2-2	TRBD2	TGTGCCAGTAGTTTCCACCCCGGGACTAGGGCCCATACCGGGGAGCTGTTTTTT	CASSFHPGTRAHTGELFF
TRBV12-3/TRBV12-4	many	TRBJ2-2	.	TGTGCCAGCAGTTGGGGGAGGAGGGGAAACACCGGGGAGCTGTTTTTT	CASSWGRRGNTGELFF
TRBV12-3/TRBV12-4	.	TRBJ2-3	.	TGTGCCAGCAACCTAGGGGGGCTTCGTACGCAGTATTTT	CASNLGGLRTQYF
TRBV4-1	few	TRBJ2-7	.	TGCGCCAGCAGCTTCCACAGGGGAGGGAAAAACGAGCAGTACTTC	CASSFHRGGKNEQYF
TRBV10-3	.	TRBJ2-7	.	TGTGCCATCAGTGAGACGGACAGTTACGAGCAGTACTTC	CAISETDSYEQYF
TRBV6-1	.	TRBJ1-2	TRBD1	TGTGCCAGCAGTCACAACAGGGGGCAAAGAGACTATGGCTACACCTTC	CASSHNRGQRDYGYTF
TRBV28	few	TRBJ1-3	.	TGTGCCAGCAGTTTCGGATACGCTGGAAACACCATATATTTT	CASSFGYAGNTIYF
TRBV6-2/TRBV6-3	many	TRBJ2-5	.	TGTGCCAGCAGATCGACTACCTCCCGGGAGACCCAGTACTTC	CASRSTTSRETQYF
TRBV6-2/TRBV6-3	many	TRBJ1-5	TRBD1	TGTGCCAGCAGTTACAAAACAGGGGGTGGCAATCAGCCCCAGCATTTT	CASSYKTGGGNQPQHF
TRBV20-1	many	TRBJ2-5	.	TGCAGTGCTAGCCCTCGGACCCTAGGTTCTAAACAAGAGACCCAGTACTTC	CSASPRTLGSKQETQYF
TRBV6-2/TRBV6-3	.	TRBJ1-5	.	TGTGCCAGCAGTGGCCGACGGACTCAGCCCCAGCATTTT	CASSGRRTQPQHF
TRBV12-3/TRBV12-4	many	TRBJ1-5	TRBD1	TGTGCCAGCATCAGGGGGGGTGGAAATCAGCCCCAGCATTTT	CASIRGGGNQPQHF
TRBV30	many	TRBJ1-4	.	TGTGCCTGGAGCCCCGGACAGTTTGAACTGTTTTTT	CAWSPGQFELFF
TRBV3-1	many	TRBJ1-5	TRBD1	TGTGCCAGCAGCCAAGCCGGGACAGCATATCAGCCCCAGCATTTT	CASSQAGTAYQPQHF
TRBV6-2/TRBV6-3	many	TRBJ2-2	.	TGTGCCAGCTCTGCAGGGAACACCGGGGAGCTGTTTTTT	CASSAGNTGELFF
TRBV19	.	TRBJ2-4	TRBD1	TGTGCCAGTAGCGTGGGACAGCGGAACATTCAGTACTTC	CASSVGQRNIQYF
TRBV2	many	TRBJ2-3	.	TGTGCCAGCAGAGGTTTTTACATGTCAGATACGCAGTATTTT	CASRGFYMSDTQYF
TRBV20-1	many	TRBJ2-7	TRBD2	TGCAGTGCTAGTGGGTCTAGCGGGAGGAGGTACGAGCAGTACTTC	CSASGSSGRRYEQYF
TRBV28	many	TRBJ2-4	.	TGTGCCAGCAGTTTAACGACGAGTCAGTACTTC	CASSLTTSQYF
TRBV19	.	TRBJ1-2	.	TGTGCCAGTAGTATATTGGGGCGAGAGGACTATGGCTACACCTTC	CASSILGREDYGYTF
TRBV12-3/TRBV12-4	many	TRBJ2-5	.	TGTGCCAGCAGCGCTCCGCAGGGTTGGGGGCAAGAGACCCAGTACTTC	CASSAPQGWGQETQYF
TRBV30	many	TRBJ2-7	.	TGTGCCTGTAACACCCGGGGAGCGCCCTACGAGCAGTACTTC	CACNTRGAPYEQYF
TRBV30	few	TRBJ2-7	.	TGTGCCTGGGGGGAAGGCTACGAGCAGTACTTC	CAWGEGYEQYF
TRBV18	.	TRBJ2-7	TRBD2	TGTGCCAGCTCGCGGACTAGCGGAGACTACGAGCAGTACTTC	CASSRTSGDYEQYF
TRBV27	few	TRBJ2-7	.	TGTGCCAGCAGTTACGGGGCAGACTACGAGCAGTACTTC	CASSYGADYEQYF
TRBV28	.	TRBJ2-5	.	TGTGCCAGCAGTTCCCTCGCCCGGCAGGGTCCCCAAGAGACCCAGTACTTC	CASSSLARQGPQETQYF
TRBV7-3	many	TRBJ2-5	.	TGTGCCAGCAGCTTAACGGGGGCGACGACCCAGTACTTC	CASSLTGATTQYF
TRBV11-1	many	TRBJ1-1	.	TGTGCCAGCAGCCGCGGCATTGCCACTGAAGCTTTCTTT	CASSRGIATEAFF
TRBV5-1	once	TRBJ1-4	.	TGCGCCAGCAAGAGGAAGATTGCAACTAATGAAAAACTGTTTTTT	CASKRKIATNEKLFF
TRBV3-1	many	TRBJ2-2	.	TGTGCCAGCAGCCCCAAGGGCGGGTACACCGGGGAGCTGTTTTTT	CASSPKGGYTGELFF
TRBV7-6	many	TRBJ1-2	.	TGTGCCAGCAGCTTGACGGGAATCTATGGCTACACCTTC	CASSLTGIYGYTF
TRBV27	few	TRBJ1-2	.	TGTGCCAGCAACCCAGCAGGGTCTTCAAACTATGGCTACACCTTC	CASNPAGSSNYGYTF
TRBV2	.	TRBJ2-5	TRBD2	TGTGCCAGCAGCCGCGGGGGGGCCCCAGAGACCCAGTACTTC	CASSRGGAPETQYF
TRBV6-1	.	TRBJ1-5	.	TGTGCCAGCAGTACCCGAGCAGGGAGCTCCTTTAATCAGCCCCAGCATTTT	CASSTRAGSSFNQPQHF
TRBV20-1	.	TRBJ2-7	TRBD1	TGCACCGCCCTCAGCCGGGACAGGGTCTTCGAGCAGTACTTC	CTALSRDRVFEQYF
TRBV10-3	many	TRBJ2-5	TRBD2	TGTGCCATCAGTGACGCGGGGGGGCAAGAGACCCAGTACTTC	CAISDAGGQETQYF
TRBV11-3	many	TRBJ2-7	TRBD2	TGTGCCAGCAGCTTTTCTAGCGGGAGCGAGCAGTACTTC	CASSFSSGSEQYF
TRBV7-8	many	TRBJ2-5	.	TGTGCCAGCAGCCAGGTTGCGGAGACCCAGTACTTC	CASSQVAETQYF
TRBV19	many	TRBJ1-5	.	TGTGCCAGTAGTATAGATCGAGGGGGTTCGCCCTTTCAGCCCCAGCATTTT	CASSIDRGGSPFQPQHF
TRBV5-6	many	TRBJ1-2	.	TGTGCCAGCAGCGACCAGGGGCTCTATGGCTACACCTTC	CASSDQGLYGYTF